This record looks at one T cell receptor (beta chain) sequence and its context. This sample is drawn from a study of control samples from healthy donors and cancer patients. In germline, CDR1 is SGHVS, CDR2 FNYEAQ. Trimming removed 4 bases at V and 3 bases at J, with 27 bases between. This CDR3 is built from 20 residues. Profiled with immunoSEQ multiplex PCR; TCRdb holds only in-frame clones, not every one. The data hold about 150,000 clones, with around 96% observed a single time. This rearrangement joins TRBV7-6 to TRBJ2-2; D unclear. Sequencing was performed on blood. This clonotype was obtained from a woman aged 40-49 years in good health. In DNA form, the CDR3 reads TGTGCCAGCAGCTGGAAGCCGTTAGACCCAGGTTTAAGCGACACCGGGGAGCTGTTTTTT. It codes for CASSWKPLDPGLSDTGELFF.